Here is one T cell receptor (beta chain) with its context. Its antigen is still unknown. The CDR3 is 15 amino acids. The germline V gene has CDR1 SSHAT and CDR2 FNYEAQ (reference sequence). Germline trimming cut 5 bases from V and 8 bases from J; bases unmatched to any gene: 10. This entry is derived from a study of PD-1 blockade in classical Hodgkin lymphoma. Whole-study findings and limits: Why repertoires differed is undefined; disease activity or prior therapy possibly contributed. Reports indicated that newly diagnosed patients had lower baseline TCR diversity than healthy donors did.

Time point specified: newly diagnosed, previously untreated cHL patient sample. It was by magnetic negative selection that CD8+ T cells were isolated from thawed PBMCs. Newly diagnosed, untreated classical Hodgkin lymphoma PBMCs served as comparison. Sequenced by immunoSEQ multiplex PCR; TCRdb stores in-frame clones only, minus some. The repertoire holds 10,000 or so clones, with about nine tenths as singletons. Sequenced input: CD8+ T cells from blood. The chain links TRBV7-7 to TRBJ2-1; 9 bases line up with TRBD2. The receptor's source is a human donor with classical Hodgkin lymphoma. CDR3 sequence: CASSLGERGAYEQFF. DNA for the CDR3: TGTGCCAGCAGCCTCGGCGAGCGGGGGGCATATGAGCAGTTCTTC.